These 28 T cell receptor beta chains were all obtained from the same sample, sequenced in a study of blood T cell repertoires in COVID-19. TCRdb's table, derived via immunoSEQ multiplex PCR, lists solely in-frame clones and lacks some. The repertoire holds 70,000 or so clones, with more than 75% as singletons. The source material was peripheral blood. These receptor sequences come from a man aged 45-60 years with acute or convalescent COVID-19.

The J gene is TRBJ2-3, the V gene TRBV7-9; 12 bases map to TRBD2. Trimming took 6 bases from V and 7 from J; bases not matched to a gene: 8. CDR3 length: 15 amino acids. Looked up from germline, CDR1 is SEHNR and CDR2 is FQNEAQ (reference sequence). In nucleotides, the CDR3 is TGTGCCAGCAGTCTTCTAGCGGGAGGGTTGAATACGCAGTATTTT. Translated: CASSLLAGGLNTQYF.

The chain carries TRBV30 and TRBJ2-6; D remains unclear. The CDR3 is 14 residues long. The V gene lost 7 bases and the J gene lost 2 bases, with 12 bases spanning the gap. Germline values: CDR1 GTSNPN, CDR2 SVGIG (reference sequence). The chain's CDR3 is CAYIWFPGANVLTF. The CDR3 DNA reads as TGTGCCTACATCTGGTTCCCTGGGGCCAACGTCCTGACTTTC.

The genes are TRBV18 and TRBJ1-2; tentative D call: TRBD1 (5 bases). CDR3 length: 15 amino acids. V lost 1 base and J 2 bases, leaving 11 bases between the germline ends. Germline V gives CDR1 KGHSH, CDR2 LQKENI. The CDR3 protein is CASSPQKGPNYGYTF. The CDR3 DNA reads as TGTGCCAGCTCACCACAGAAGGGGCCAAACTATGGCTACACCTTC.

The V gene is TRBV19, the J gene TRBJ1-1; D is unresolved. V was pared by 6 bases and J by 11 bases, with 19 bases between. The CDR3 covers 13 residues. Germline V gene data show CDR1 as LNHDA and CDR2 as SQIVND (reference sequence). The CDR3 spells CASRVNGGVEAFF. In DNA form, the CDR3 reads TGTGCCAGTAGGGTTAACGGAGGAGTGGAGGCTTTCTTT.

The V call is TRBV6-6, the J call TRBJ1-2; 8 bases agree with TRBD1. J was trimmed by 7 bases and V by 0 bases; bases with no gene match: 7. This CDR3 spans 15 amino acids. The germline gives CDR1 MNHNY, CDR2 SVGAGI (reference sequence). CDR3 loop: CASSYSNDRGSGYTF. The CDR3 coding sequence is TGTGCCAGCAGTTACTCGAACGACAGGGGATCTGGCTACACCTTC.

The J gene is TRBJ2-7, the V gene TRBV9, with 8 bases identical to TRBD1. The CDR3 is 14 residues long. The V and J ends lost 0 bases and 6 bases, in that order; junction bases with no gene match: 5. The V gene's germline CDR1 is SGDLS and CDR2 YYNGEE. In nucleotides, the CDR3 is TGTGCCAGCAGCGTAGCGCCAGGGGGCAGCGAGCAGTACTTC. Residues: CASSVAPGGSEQYF.

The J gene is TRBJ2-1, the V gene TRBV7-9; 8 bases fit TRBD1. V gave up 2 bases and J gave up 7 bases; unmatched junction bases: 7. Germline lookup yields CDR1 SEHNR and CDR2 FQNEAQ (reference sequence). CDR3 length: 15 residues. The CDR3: CASSLRTGNRNEQFF. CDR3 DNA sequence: TGTGCCAGCAGCTTAAGGACAGGGAATCGGAATGAGCAGTTCTTC.

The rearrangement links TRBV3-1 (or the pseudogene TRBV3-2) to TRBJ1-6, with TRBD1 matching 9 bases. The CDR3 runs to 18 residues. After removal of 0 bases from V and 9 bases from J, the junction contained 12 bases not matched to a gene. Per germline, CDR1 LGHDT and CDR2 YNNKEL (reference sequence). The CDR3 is CASSQEEPGQGAGSPLHF. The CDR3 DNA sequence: TGTGCCAGCAGCCAAGAGGAACCGGGACAGGGTGCGGGTTCACCCCTCCACTTT.

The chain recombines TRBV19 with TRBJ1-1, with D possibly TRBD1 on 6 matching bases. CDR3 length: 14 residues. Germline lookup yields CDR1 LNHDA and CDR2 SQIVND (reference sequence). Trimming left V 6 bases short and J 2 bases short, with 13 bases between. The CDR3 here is CASSPGQLNTEAFF. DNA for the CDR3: TGTGCCAGTAGCCCCGGACAGCTAAACACTGAAGCTTTCTTT.

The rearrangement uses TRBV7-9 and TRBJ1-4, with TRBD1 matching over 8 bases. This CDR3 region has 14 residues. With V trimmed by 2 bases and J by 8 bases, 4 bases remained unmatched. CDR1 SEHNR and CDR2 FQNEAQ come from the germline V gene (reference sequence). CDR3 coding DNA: TGTGCCAGCAGCTTACAGGGGGCATTCGAAAAACTGTTTTTT. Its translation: CASSLQGAFEKLFF.

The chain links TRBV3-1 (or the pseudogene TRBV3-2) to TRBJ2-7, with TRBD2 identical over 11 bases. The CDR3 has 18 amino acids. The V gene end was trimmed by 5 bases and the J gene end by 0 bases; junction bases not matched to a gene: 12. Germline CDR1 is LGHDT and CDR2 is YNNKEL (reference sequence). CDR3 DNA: TGTGCCAGCAGCTCTTGGACTAGCGGGCCCACCGACTCCTACGAGCAGTACTTC. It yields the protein CASSSWTSGPTDSYEQYF.

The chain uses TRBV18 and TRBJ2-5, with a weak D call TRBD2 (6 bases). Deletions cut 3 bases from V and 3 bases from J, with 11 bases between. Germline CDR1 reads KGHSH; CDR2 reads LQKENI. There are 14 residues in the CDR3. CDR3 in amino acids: CASSPPGAKETQYF. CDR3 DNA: TGTGCCAGCTCACCTCCGGGAGCTAAAGAGACCCAGTACTTC.

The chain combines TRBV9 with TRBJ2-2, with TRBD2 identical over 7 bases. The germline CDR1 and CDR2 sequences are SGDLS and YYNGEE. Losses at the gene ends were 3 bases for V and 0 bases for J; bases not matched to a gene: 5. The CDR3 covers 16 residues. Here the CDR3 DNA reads TGTGCCAGCAGCGGCCAGCGGGGATCGAACACCGGGGAGCTGTTTTTT. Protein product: CASSGQRGSNTGELFF. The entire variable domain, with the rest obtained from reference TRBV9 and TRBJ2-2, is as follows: DSGVTQTPKHLITATGQRVTLRCSPRSGDLSVYWYQQSLDQGLQFLIQYYNGEERAKGNILERFSAQQFPDLHSELNLSSLELGDSALYFCASSGQRGSNTGELFFGEGSRLTVL.

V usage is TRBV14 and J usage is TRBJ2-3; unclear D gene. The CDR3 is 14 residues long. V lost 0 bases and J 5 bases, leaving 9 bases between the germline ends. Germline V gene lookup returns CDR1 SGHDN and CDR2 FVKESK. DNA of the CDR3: TGTGCCAGCAGCCAAGAGAGCGAGGTAGATACGCAGTATTTT. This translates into CASSQESEVDTQYF.

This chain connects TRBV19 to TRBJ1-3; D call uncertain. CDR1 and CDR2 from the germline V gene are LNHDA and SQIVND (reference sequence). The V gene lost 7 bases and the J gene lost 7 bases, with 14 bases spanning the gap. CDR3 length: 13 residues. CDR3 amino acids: CASITGETNTIYF. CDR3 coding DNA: TGTGCCAGTATAACGGGAGAGACGAACACCATATATTTT. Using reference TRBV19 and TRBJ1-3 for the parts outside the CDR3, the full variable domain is DGGITQSPKYLFRKEGQNVTLSCEQNLNHDAMYWYRQDPGQGLRLIYYSQIVNDFQKGDIAEGYSVSREKKESFPLTVTSAQKNPTAFYLCASITGETNTIYFGEGSWLTVV.

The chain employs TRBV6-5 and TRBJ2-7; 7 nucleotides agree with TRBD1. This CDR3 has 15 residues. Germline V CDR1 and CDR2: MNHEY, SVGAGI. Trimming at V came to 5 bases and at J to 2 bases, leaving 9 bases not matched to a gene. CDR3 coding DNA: TGTGCCAGCAGTCACAAGGGACAGCTTACCTACGAGCAGTACGTC. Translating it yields CASSHKGQLTYEQYV.

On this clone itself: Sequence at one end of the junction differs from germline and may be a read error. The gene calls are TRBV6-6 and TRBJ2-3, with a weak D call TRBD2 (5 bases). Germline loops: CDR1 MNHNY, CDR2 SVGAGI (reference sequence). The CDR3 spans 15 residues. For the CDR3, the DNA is TGTGCCAGCAGTCACTCCGGGATCACCACAGATACGCAGTATTTT. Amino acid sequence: CASSHSGITTDTQYF.

This CDR3 is CASTPSLLTDTQYF. The CDR3 DNA reads TGCGCCAGCACCCCGTCCCTCCTCACAGATACGCAGTATTTT. This sequence joins TRBV5-1 and TRBJ2-3; D not resolved. V shed 6 bases and J shed 2 bases, with 13 bases lying between them. CDR3 size: 14 residues. Germline lookup yields CDR1 SGHRS and CDR2 YFSETQ.

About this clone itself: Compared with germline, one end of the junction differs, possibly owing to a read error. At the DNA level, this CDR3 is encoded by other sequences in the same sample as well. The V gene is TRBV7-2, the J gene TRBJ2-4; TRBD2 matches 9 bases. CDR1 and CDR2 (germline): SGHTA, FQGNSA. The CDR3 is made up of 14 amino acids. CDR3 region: CASSSRLAENIQYF. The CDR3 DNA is TGTGCCAGCAGCTCCCGACTAGCGGAAAACATTCAGTATTTC.

The CDR3 here is CASSLVSDTQYF. In nucleotides, the CDR3 is TGTGCCAGCAGCTTAGTCTCAGATACGCAGTATTTT. The gene calls are TRBV13 and TRBJ2-3; D remains ambiguous. V lost 1 base, J lost 4 bases, and 3 bases lay in between. The germline V gene encodes CDR1 PRHDT and CDR2 FYEKMQ (reference sequence). The CDR3 loop spans 12 amino acids.

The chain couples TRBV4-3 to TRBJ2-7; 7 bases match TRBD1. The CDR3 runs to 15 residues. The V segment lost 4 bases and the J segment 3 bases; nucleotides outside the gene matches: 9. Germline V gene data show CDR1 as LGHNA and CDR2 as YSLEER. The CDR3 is CASSPSGQCLYEQYV. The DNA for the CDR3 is TGCGCCAGCAGCCCGTCGGGACAGTGTCTCTACGAGCAGTACGTC.

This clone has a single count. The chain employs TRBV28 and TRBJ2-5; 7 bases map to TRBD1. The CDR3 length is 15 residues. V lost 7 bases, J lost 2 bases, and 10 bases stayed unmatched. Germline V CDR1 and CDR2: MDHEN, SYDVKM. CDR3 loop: CASNTRDSTQETQYF. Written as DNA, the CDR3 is TGTGCCAGCAATACCCGGGACAGCACACAAGAGACCCAGTACTTC. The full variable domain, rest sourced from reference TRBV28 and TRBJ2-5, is DVKVTQSSRYLVKRTGEKVFLECVQDMDHENMFWYRQDPGLGLRLIYFSYDVKMKEKGDIPEGYSVSREKKERFSLILESASTNQTSMYLCASNTRDSTQETQYFGPGTRLLVL.

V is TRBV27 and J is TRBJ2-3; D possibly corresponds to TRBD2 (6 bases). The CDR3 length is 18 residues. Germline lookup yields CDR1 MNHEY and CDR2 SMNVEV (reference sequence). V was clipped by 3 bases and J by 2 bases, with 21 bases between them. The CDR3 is CASSFFGISGVVTDTQYF. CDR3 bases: TGTGCCAGCAGTTTCTTTGGAATTTCGGGGGTCGTCACAGATACGCAGTATTTT.

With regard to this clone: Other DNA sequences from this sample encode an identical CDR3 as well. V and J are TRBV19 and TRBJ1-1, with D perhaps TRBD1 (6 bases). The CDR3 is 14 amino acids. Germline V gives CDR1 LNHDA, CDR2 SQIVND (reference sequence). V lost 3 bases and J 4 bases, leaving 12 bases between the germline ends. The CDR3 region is CASSIPGGGTEAFF. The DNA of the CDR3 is TGTGCCAGTAGTATCCCGGGGGGCGGCACTGAAGCTTTCTTT. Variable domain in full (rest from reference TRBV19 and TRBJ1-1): DGGITQSPKYLFRKEGQNVTLSCEQNLNHDAMYWYRQDPGQGLRLIYYSQIVNDFQKGDIAEGYSVSREKKESFPLTVTSAQKNPTAFYLCASSIPGGGTEAFFGQGTRLTVV.

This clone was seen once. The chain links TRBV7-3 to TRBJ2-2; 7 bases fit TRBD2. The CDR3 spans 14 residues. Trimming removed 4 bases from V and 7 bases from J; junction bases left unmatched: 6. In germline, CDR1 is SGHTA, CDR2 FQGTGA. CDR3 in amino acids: CASSSGLVVGELFF. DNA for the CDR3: TGTGCCAGCAGCTCCGGACTAGTGGTCGGGGAGCTGTTTTTT.

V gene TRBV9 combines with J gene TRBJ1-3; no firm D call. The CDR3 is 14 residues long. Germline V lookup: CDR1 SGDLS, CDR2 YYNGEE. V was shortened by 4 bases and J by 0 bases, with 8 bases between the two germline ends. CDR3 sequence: CASSPSLSGNTIYF. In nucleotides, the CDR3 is TGTGCCAGCAGCCCCTCCCTCTCTGGAAACACCATATATTTT.

DNA for the CDR3: TGCAGCGTTGAACGTGACAGGGGCCGTGAAGCTTTCTTT. This codes for CSVERDRGREAFF. The chain carries TRBV29-1 and TRBJ1-1; 8 bases are a match to TRBD1. The germline gives CDR1 SQVTM, CDR2 ANQGSEA. The CDR3 covers 13 residues. V lost 2 bases, J lost 7 bases, and 6 bases stayed unmatched. Filled out from reference TRBV29-1 and TRBJ1-1, the complete variable domain reads SAVISQKPSRDICQRGTSLTIQCQVDSQVTMMFWYRQQPGQSLTLIATANQGSEATYESGFVIDKFPISRPNLTFSTLTVSNMSPEDSSIYLCSVERDRGREAFFGQGTRLTVV.

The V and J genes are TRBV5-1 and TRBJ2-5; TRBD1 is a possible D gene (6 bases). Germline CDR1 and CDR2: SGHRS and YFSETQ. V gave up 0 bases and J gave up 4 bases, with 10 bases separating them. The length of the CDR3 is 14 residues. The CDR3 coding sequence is TGCGCCAGCAGCTTGGACAGGGTTGGAGAGACCCAGTACTTC. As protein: CASSLDRVGETQYF.